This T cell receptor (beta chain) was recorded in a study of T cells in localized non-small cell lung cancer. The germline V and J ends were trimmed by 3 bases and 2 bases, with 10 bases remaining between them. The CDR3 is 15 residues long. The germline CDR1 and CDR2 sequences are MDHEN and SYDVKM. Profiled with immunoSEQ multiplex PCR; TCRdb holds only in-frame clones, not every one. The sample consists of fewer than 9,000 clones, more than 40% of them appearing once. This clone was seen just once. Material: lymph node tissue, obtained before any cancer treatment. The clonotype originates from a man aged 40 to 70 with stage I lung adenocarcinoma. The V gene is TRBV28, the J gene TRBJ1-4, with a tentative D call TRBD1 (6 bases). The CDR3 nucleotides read TGTGCCAGCAGTTTTGGGGGGCGCACTAATGAAAAACTGTTTTTT. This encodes CASSFGGRTNEKLFF.